This is a list of T cell receptor beta chains from one sample in a study of neoadjuvant nivolumab and ipilimumab in lung cancer. The method was immunoSEQ multiplex PCR; TCRdb's version includes in-frame clones alone and lacks a portion of them. The sample shows thousands of clones, around 75% of them seen only once. The material sequenced was adjacent normal lung tissue, taken after neoadjuvant nivolumab, alone or with ipilimumab, at or shortly before surgery. Receptors were obtained from an adult with non-small cell lung cancer. Both conserved end residues are part of each CDR3. A D gene is named only where the DNA matches it firmly.

TRBJ1-1,TRBV10-3,NA,CAIRVNANTEAFF
TRBJ2-7,TRBV9,NA,CASSVEGRGFEQYF
TRBJ1-2,TRBV7-2,NA,CASSLDRTYGYTF
TRBJ2-7,TRBV6-1,NA,CASSHVREQYF
TRBJ1-2,TRBV5-4,NA,CASSSDGFTYGYTF
TRBJ2-3,TRBV20-1,NA,CSAPRADTQYF
TRBJ1-2,TRBV5-6,TRBD1,CASSGQGRGYTF
TRBJ1-1,TRBV5-1,NA,CASSLARGVEAFF
TRBJ2-2,TRBV7-2,TRBD2,CASSRTSGWHGELFF
TRBJ2-5,TRBV5-6,TRBD2,CASSLGEVRRGATETQYF
TRBJ2-2,TRBV7-9,TRBD1,CASSFPGTANTGELFF
TRBJ2-6,TRBV9,NA,CASGRGRSGANVLTF
TRBJ2-7,TRBV29-1,NA,CSVEWQGSDEQYF
TRBJ2-3,TRBV5-1,TRBD2,CASKRSGGDTDTQYF
TRBJ2-3,TRBV27,TRBD2,CASSELTSGAGDTQYF
TRBJ1-2,TRBV6-1,TRBD1,CASRLGQGNGYTF
TRBJ2-7,TRBV18,TRBD1,CASQGQAYEQYF
TRBJ2-7,TRBV2,TRBD1,CASRDTGTDEQYF
TRBJ2-7,TRBV9,NA,CASSPDEGTYEQYF
TRBJ2-5,TRBV6-1,NA,CASSESVGNQETQYF
TRBJ1-4,TRBV30,TRBD1,CAWSGRRTGVNEKLFF
TRBJ1-2,TRBV5-1,NA,CASSLEIHWGGYTF
TRBJ2-2,TRBV6-5,TRBD1,CASSYTFGQGGVELFF
TRBJ2-5,TRBV2,NA,CASSGETQYF
TRBJ1-1,TRBV6-1,TRBD1,CATVPTGLNTEAFF
TRBJ1-6,TRBV5-1,TRBD1,CASSSASGTGADSPLHF
TRBJ1-2,TRBV28,NA,CASTLGVRGYGYTF
TRBJ1-1,TRBV6-5,NA,CASGRAAGEKAFF
TRBJ2-7,TRBV30,NA,CAWSIQGYEQYF
TRBJ2-5,TRBV7-6,NA,CASSRGAPEPQETQYF
TRBJ2-7,TRBV29-1,TRBD2,CSVGGGSSYEQYF
TRBJ2-3,TRBV7-9,NA,CASSPPPSSTDTQYF
TRBJ2-7,TRBV2,NA,CASMGYEQYF
TRBJ1-2,TRBV14,NA,CASSQEGAGYGYTF
TRBJ2-1,TRBV7-8,NA,CASSFRGAEYNEQFF
TRBJ1-6,TRBV7-2,TRBD1,CASSLDPGQSSPLHF
TRBJ2-5,TRBV6-5,NA,CASRPVVVETQYF
TRBJ2-7,TRBV29-1,TRBD1,CSVGTGQGTRYEQYF